Listed here are 7 T cell receptor beta chains from one sample, sequenced in a study of cytomegalovirus exposure and HLA in healthy donors. Both 60 Vbeta primers and 13 Jbeta primers went into the PCR. TCRdb's copy holds only in-frame clones and misses some; the assay was immunoSEQ multiplex PCR. Among more than 150,000 clones, roughly 80% were seen once, and the ten largest hold 6.3%. The specimen was PBMCs. The receptor source for this set is a middle-aged man in good health and CMV-seropositive.

Regarding this clone: The junction differs from germline at one of its ends, possibly a read error. The chain combines TRBV7-7 with TRBJ1-2, with 7 bases that match TRBD1. Per germline, CDR1 SSHAT and CDR2 FNYEAQ (reference sequence). The CDR3 is made up of 13 amino acids. This chain's CDR3 is CASSLETGSGYTF. CDR3 DNA: TGTGCTAGCAGCTTAGAGACAGGGAGCGGCTACACCTTC. Full variable domain (rest looked up from reference TRBV7-7 and TRBJ1-2): GAGVSQSPRYKVTKRGQDVTLRCDPISSHATLYWYQQALGQGPEFLTYFNYEAQPDKSGLPSDRFSAERPEGSISTLTIQRTEQRDSAMYRCASSLETGSGYTFGSGTRLTVV.

Only one count was recorded for this clone. The CDR3 coding sequence is TGTGCCAGCAGCAAAATAGGCGACAGGGGCGTCGAGCAGTACTTC. Amino acids: CASSKIGDRGVEQYF. The chain employs TRBV7-3 and TRBJ2-7; 8 bases match TRBD1. The V segment lost 5 bases and the J segment 6 bases; nucleotides outside the gene matches: 12. The V gene's germline CDR1 is SGHTA and CDR2 FQGTGA. This CDR3 contains 15 residues.

The chain recombines TRBV28 with TRBJ2-7; possible D gene TRBD1, 6 bases. Germline lookup yields CDR1 MDHEN and CDR2 SYDVKM. The CDR3 length is 16 residues. V shed 1 base and J shed 0 bases, with 13 bases lying between them. The CDR3 here is CASSLYGGATSYEQYF. CDR3 nucleotides: TGTGCCAGCAGTTTATATGGGGGCGCGACCTCCTACGAGCAGTACTTC.

This chain links TRBV30 with TRBJ1-5, with 11 bases that match TRBD1. V gave up 5 bases and J gave up 4 bases; unmatched junction bases: 10. This CDR3 has 16 amino acids. Looked up from germline, CDR1 is GTSNPN and CDR2 is SVGIG (reference sequence). The CDR3: CAWGGGTGGNNQPQHF. The CDR3 DNA is TGTGCCTGGGGAGGGGGGACAGGGGGTAATAATCAGCCCCAGCATTTT.

V and J are TRBV12-2 and TRBJ2-7; no DNA check was done on the table's D call, TRBD1. TRBV12-2 corresponds to a pseudogene. The CDR3 has 15 residues. CDR3 sequence reads: CASRLERTGQGEQYF. The CDR3 DNA is TGTGCAAGTCGCTTAGAGCGGACAGGGCAGGGCGAGCAGTACTTC.

The rearrangement joins TRBV6-5 to TRBJ2-7; TRBD1 is a possible D gene (5 bases). This CDR3 is 13 amino acids long. CDR1 and CDR2 (germline): MNHEY, SVGAGI. V was cut by 6 bases and J by 5 bases, with 14 bases left in between. The CDR3 loop is CASRGAPLDEQYF. CDR3 bases: TGTGCCAGCAGAGGGGCCCCTCTAGACGAGCAGTACTTC.

CDR3: CASSSGRYRDRAKNEQYF. The CDR3 DNA reads TGTGCCAGCAGCTCAGGAAGATACCGGGACAGGGCGAAGAACGAGCAGTACTTC. V is TRBV7-2 and J is TRBJ2-7; 9 nucleotides agree with TRBD1. Trimming took 4 bases from V and 5 from J; bases not matched to a gene: 18. The CDR3 has 18 amino acids. Germline CDR1 is SGHTA and CDR2 is FQGNSA.